The T cell receptor beta chain under discussion was sequenced for a study of blood T cell repertoires in COVID-19. For the study at large: Spain, Italy and the United States supplied samples that represented acute and convalescent COVID-19. From T cells, B-cell-depleted T cells, or PBMCs came the material, which was cDNA or gDNA.

Original analysis: Amplification of reference gene primers was used by the study to estimate nucleated cell counts. Data came from immunoSEQ multiplex PCR; TCRdb stores just in-frame clones and leaves some out. V, J and clone size reflect that table, while D and trimming were determined from the DNA. The repertoire includes approximately 220,000 clones, approximately 80% of them detected once, and about 10% sits in the top ten. The CDR3 is made up of 13 amino acids. CDR1 is SGHAT and CDR2 is FQNNGV in the germline V gene. V lost 1 base, J lost 8 bases, and 12 bases lay in between. This clone was seen only a few times.

The receptor's source is a woman older than 75 with acute or convalescent COVID-19. Sequencing was done on a sample of peripheral blood. The chain recombines TRBV11-2 with TRBJ2-7, with TRBD2 as a possible D gene (6 bases). The CDR3 DNA is TGTGCCAGCAGCTTAGGATCGGCGGGGCAGCAGTACTTC. This sequence encodes CASSLGSAGQQYF.